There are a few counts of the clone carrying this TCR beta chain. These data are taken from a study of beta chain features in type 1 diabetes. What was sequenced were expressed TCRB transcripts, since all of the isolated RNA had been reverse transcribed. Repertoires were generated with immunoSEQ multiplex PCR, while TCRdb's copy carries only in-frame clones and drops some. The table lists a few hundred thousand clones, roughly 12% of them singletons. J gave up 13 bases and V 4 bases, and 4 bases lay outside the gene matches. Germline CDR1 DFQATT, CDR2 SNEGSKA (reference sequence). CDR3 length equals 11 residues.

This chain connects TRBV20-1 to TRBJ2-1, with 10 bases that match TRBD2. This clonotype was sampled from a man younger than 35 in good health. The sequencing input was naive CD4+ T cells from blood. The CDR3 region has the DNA TGCAGTGCTAATCTAGCGGGGGAACAGTTCTTC. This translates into CSANLAGEQFF.